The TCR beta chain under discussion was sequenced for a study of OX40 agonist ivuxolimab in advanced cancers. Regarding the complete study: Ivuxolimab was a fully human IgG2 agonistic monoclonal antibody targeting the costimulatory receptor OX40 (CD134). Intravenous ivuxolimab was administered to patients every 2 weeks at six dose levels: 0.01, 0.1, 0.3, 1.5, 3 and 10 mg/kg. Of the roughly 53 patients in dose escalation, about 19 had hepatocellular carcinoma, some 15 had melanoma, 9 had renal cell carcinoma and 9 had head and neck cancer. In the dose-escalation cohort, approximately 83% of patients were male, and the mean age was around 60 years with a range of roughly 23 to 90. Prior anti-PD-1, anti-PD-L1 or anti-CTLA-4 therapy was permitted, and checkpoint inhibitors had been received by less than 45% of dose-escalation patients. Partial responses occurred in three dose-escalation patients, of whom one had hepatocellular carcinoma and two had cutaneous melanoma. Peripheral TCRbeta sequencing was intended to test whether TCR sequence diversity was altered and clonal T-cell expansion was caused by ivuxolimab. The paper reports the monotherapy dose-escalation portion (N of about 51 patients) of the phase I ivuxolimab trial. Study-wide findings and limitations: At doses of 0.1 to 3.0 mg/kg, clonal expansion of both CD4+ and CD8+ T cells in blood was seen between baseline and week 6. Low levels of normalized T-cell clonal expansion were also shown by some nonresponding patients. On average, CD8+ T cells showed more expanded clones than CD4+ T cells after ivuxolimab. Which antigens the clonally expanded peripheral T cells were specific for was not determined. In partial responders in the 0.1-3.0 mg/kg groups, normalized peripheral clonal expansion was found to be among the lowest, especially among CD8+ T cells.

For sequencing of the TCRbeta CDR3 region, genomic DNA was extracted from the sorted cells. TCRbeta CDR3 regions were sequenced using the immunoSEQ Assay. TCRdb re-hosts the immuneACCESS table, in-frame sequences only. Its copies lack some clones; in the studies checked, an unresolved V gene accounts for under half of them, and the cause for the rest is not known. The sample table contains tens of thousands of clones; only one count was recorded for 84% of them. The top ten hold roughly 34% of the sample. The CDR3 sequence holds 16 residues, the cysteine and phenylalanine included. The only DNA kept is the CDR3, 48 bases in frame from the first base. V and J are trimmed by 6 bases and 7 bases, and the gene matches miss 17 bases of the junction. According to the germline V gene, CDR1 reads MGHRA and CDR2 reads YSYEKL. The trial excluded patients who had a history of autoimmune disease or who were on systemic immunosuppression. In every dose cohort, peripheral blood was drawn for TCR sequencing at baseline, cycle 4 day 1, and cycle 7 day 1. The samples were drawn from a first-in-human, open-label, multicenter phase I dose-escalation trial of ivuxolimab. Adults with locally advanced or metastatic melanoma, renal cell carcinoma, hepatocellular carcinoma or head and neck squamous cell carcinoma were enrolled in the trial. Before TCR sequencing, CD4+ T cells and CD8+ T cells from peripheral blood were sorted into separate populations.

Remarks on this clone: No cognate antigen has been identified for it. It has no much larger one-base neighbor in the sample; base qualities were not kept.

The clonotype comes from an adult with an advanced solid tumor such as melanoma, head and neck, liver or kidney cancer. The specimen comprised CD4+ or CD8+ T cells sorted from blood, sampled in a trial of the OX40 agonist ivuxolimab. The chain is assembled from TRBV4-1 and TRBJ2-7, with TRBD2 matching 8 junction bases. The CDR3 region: CASSHHAPGLVFEQYF. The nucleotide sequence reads TGCGCCAGCAGTCACCATGCCCCGGGACTAGTCTTTGAGCAGTACTTC.